Listed below are T cell receptor beta chains from one sample, sequenced in a study of technical replicates of blood from several donors. Produced via immunoSEQ multiplex PCR; TCRdb's table is partial and in-frame only. The data contain more than 65,000 clones, over 95% of them singletons. Material for sequencing was T cells isolated from PBMCs. The receptors were sampled from a human donor in good health. Each CDR3 is given with its conserved first and last residue. A D gene is named only where the DNA matches it firmly. Expanded clones are given a class, and other clones once, few, many or no size at all.

V gene	D gene	clone size	J gene	CDR3 protein	CDR3 DNA
TRBV6-5	TRBD1	NA	TRBJ2-7	CASSLSGTGAYEQYF	TGTGCCAGCAGTTTATCCGGGACAGGGGCCTACGAGCAGTACTTC
TRBV19	NA	NA	TRBJ1-1	CASSRPDMNTEAFF	TGTGCCAGTAGTAGGCCAGACATGAACACTGAAGCTTTCTTT
TRBV5-1	NA	NA	TRBJ2-7	CASSPPRGGGYEQYF	TGCGCCAGCAGCCCCCCTCGCGGTGGAGGGTACGAGCAGTACTTC
TRBV7-9	NA	NA	TRBJ1-2	CASSLGGTDYGYTF	TGTGCCAGCAGCTTGGGAGGGACGGATTATGGCTACACCTTC
TRBV6-6	TRBD2	NA	TRBJ2-1	CASRQAGRHNEQFF	TGTGCCAGCAGACAAGCGGGAAGACACAATGAGCAGTTCTTC
TRBV15	NA	NA	TRBJ2-7	CATSRTGTPSEQYF	TGTGCCACCAGCAGAACCGGGACACCGTCCGAGCAGTACTTC
TRBV6-1	NA	NA	TRBJ2-2	CASSDWPLPTGELFF	TGTGCCAGCAGTGATTGGCCCCTGCCGACCGGGGAGCTGTTTTTT
TRBV9	TRBD2	NA	TRBJ2-5	CASSAPRASGPQETQYF	TGTGCCAGCAGCGCACCTCGGGCTAGCGGGCCGCAGGAGACCCAGTACTTC
TRBV29-1	TRBD2	NA	TRBJ2-1	CSGGARTSGNEQFF	TGCAGCGGGGGGGCGCGGACTAGCGGCAATGAGCAGTTCTTC
TRBV9	NA	NA	TRBJ2-3	CASSVLEKTDTQYF	TGTGCCAGCAGCGTCCTTGAAAAGACTGATACGCAGTATTTT
TRBV13	NA	NA	TRBJ2-3	CASSFLSLNTQYF	TGTGCCAGCAGCTTCCTATCTTTGAATACGCAGTATTTT
TRBV11-2	TRBD2	NA	TRBJ2-1	CASSLSGINNEQFF	TGTGCCAGCAGCCTTAGCGGGATAAACAATGAGCAGTTCTTC
TRBV27	NA	once	TRBJ2-7	CASKTGSYEQYF	TGTGCCAGCAAAACAGGCTCCTACGAGCAGTACTTC
TRBV4-3	NA	NA	TRBJ1-1	CASSQDLGAGTEAFF	TGCGCCAGCAGCCAAGATTTGGGGGCAGGTACTGAAGCTTTCTTT
TRBV6-6	NA	NA	TRBJ2-5	CASRKTEETQYF	TGTGCCAGCAGGAAGACAGAAGAGACCCAGTACTTC
TRBV9	NA	NA	TRBJ1-2	CASSALQVYGYTF	TGTGCCAGCAGCGCGCTCCAGGTTTACGGCTACACCTTC
TRBV28	NA	NA	TRBJ2-7	CASSPGSLYEQYF	TGTGCCAGCAGTCCGGGATCACTCTACGAGCAGTACTTC
TRBV10-3	NA	NA	TRBJ1-2	CAISQDKANYGYTF	TGTGCCATCAGCCAAGACAAAGCTAACTATGGCTACACCTTC
TRBV6-1	NA	once	TRBJ2-1	CASSVRGGASVRDEQFF	TGTGCCAGCAGTGTTAGGGGGGGGGCCTCGGTTAGGGATGAGCAGTTCTTC
TRBV4-3	TRBD2	NA	TRBJ2-3	CASSQVRLAGLVQYF	TGCGCCAGCAGCCAAGTCCGACTAGCGGGACTGGTTCAGTATTTT
TRBV7-8	NA	NA	TRBJ2-7	CASSFRGTGSYFYEQYF	TGTGCCAGCAGCTTTCGTGGTACAGGGTCGTACTTCTACGAGCAGTACTTC
TRBV4-3	NA	NA	TRBJ2-1	CASSLSDRHGEQFF	TGCGCCAGCAGCCTCAGCGATAGGCACGGTGAGCAGTTCTTC
TRBV5-5	TRBD2	NA	TRBJ2-3	CASSLLAGGADTQYF	TGTGCCAGCAGTTTACTAGCGGGAGGGGCAGATACGCAGTATTTT
TRBV5-6	NA	NA	TRBJ2-1	CASSLGARVVINEQFF	TGTGCCAGCAGCTTAGGGGCCAGAGTAGTGATCAATGAGCAGTTCTTC
TRBV30	TRBD2	NA	TRBJ2-3	CAWDSGSQRTDTQYF	TGTGCCTGGGACAGCGGGAGCCAAAGGACAGATACGCAGTATTTT
TRBV19	NA	NA	TRBJ1-2	CASSIDRGTGYTF	TGTGCCAGTAGTATAGACAGGGGTACTGGCTACACCTTC
TRBV7-3	NA	NA	TRBJ2-7	CASRLRDTRSYEQYF	TGTGCCAGCAGGTTGAGGGACACACGCTCCTACGAGCAGTACTTC
TRBV11-2	TRBD1	NA	TRBJ2-5	CASSLRLGTGSQETQYF	TGTGCCAGCAGCTTAAGGTTAGGGACAGGCTCACAAGAGACCCAGTACTTC
TRBV4-2	TRBD1	NA	TRBJ1-5	CASSQDPNRGGNQPQHF	TGTGCCAGCAGCCAAGATCCCAACAGGGGTGGCAATCAGCCCCAGCATTTT
TRBV28	TRBD2	few	TRBJ2-3	CASSRGGYGTDTQYF	TGTGCCAGCAGTCGGGGGGGTTATGGCACAGATACGCAGTATTTT
TRBV27	TRBD1	once	TRBJ2-7	CASSFDRATYEQYF	TGTGCCAGCAGTTTCGACAGGGCCACCTACGAGCAGTACTTC
TRBV29-1	TRBD2	NA	TRBJ2-1	CSVLAGNEQFF	TGCAGCGTTTTAGCGGGCAATGAGCAGTTCTTC
TRBV2	TRBD1	NA	TRBJ2-7	CASIDPRQGLSEQYF	TGTGCCAGCATCGACCCTCGACAGGGTTTAAGTGAGCAGTACTTC
TRBV15	NA	once	TRBJ2-3	CATSKRLRPATDTQYF	TGTGCCACCAGCAAGCGATTACGGCCAGCGACGGATACGCAGTATTTT
TRBV7-8	NA	NA	TRBJ2-7	CASSSPRTGGISYEQYF	TGTGCCAGCAGCTCCCCTAGGACCGGCGGGATTTCCTACGAGCAGTACTTC
TRBV19	NA	NA	TRBJ2-1	CASSIVRVFRDNEQFF	TGTGCCAGTAGTATAGTTCGGGTATTTCGGGACAATGAGCAGTTCTTC
TRBV11-3	NA	NA	TRBJ1-1	CASSPLSGRITEAFF	TGTGCCAGCAGCCCTTTGTCAGGTAGGATCACTGAAGCTTTCTTT
TRBV18	TRBD1	NA	TRBJ2-1	CASLDRGLYNEQFF	TGTGCCAGTTTGGACAGGGGGCTTTACAATGAGCAGTTCTTC
TRBV6-6	NA	NA	TRBJ2-7	CASSLPYEQYF	TGTGCCAGCAGTCTTCCCTACGAGCAGTACTTC
TRBV28	NA	few	TRBJ1-1	CASSRTEVAFF	TGTGCCAGCAGTAGAACGGAGGTTGCTTTCTTT
TRBV9	NA	NA	TRBJ2-7	CASSIRGQGEQYF	TGTGCCAGCAGTATAAGGGGCCAGGGGGAGCAGTACTTC